This TCR beta chain was obtained from a study of liver allograft versus peripheral blood T cells. Study overall: Transplanted-liver and recipient peripheral blood T cell receptor repertoires were compared.

By frequency in the sample, this clonotype is medium-sized. Its antigen is currently unknown. Study observations and caveats: Repertoires found inside liver allografts reportedly differed from T cell receptor repertoires in peripheral blood.

TCRdb redid the calling of the reads with MiXCR, one entry per CDR3 protein. The table lists 8,000 or so distinct CDR3 sequences, roughly 18% of them singletons. The CDR3 totals 15 residues. CDR1 is ENHRY and CDR2 is SYGVKD in the germline V gene. V lost 3 bases and J lost 2; bases outside the gene matches: 5. The receptor was derived from a human patient who had a liver transplant. The T cells may partly be graft donor cells. The chain employs TRBV10-3 and TRBJ2-7, with 9 nucleotides matching TRBD1. CDR3 bases: TGTGCCATCAGTGAACGACAGGGGGTACCCTACGAGCAGTACTTC. Protein: CAISERQGVPYEQYF.